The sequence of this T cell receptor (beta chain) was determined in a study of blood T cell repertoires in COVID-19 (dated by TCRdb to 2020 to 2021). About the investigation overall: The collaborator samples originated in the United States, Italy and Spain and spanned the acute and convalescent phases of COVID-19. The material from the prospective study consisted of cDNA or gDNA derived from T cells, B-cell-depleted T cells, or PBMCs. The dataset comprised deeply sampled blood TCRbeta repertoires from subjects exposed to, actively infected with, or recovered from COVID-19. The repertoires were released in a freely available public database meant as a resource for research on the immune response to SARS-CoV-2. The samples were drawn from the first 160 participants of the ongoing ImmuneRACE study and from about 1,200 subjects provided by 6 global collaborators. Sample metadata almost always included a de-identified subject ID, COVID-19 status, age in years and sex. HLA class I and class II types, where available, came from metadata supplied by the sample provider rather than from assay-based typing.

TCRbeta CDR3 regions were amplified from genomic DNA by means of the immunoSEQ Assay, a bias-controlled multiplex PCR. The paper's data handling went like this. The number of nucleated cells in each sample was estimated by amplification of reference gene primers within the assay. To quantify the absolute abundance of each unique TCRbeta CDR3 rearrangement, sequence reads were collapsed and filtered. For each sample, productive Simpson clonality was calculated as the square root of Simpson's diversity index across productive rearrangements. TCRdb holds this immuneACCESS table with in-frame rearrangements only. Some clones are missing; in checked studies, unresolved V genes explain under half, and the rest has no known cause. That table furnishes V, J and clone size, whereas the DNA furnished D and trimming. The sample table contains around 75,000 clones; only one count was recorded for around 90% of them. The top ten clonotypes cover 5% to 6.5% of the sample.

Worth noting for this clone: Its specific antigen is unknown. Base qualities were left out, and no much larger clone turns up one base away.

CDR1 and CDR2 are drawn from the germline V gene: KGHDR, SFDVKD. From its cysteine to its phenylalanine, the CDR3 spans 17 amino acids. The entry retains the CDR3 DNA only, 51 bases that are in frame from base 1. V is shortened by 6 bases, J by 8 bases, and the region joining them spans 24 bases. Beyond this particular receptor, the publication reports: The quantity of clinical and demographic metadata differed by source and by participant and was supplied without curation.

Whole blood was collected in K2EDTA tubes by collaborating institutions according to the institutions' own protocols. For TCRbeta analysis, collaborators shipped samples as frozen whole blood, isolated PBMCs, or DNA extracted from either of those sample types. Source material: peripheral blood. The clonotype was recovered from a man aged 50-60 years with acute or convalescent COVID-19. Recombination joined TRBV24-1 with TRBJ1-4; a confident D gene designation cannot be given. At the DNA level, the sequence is TGTGCCACCAGTTTTATTCGCCGGGGTACTGCAAAAGAAAAACTGTTTTTT. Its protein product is CATSFIRRGTAKEKLFF.